The T cell receptor (beta chain) described here comes from a study of cytomegalovirus exposure and HLA in healthy donors. Broader study findings: Later, an analysis found that TCR clusters from the first cohort tended to co-occur in the 120 or so validation repertoires. Among the CMV-associated chains, three were confirmed in vitro as specific for CMV antigens.

Germline V gives CDR1 SGHVS, CDR2 FNYEAQ. The CDR3 is 14 residues long. Data came from immunoSEQ multiplex PCR; TCRdb stores just in-frame clones and leaves some out. The table records roughly 63,000 clones, 89% of them present only once. Notes on this clone: Its antigen is unidentified.

The chain is built from TRBV7-6 and TRBJ2-3, with 10 bases lining up with TRBD2. The TCR was taken from a woman under 30 in good health and CMV-seronegative. Material for sequencing was PBMCs. The CDR3 spells CAIAAGGRGDTQYF. CDR3 DNA: TGTGCTATCGCAGCGGGAGGGCGTGGAGATACGCAGTATTTT. Complete variable domain (other parts from reference TRBV7-6 and TRBJ2-3): GAGVSQSPRYKVTKRGQDVALRCDPISGHVSLYWYRQALGQGPEFLTYFNYEAQQDKSGLPNDRFSAERPEGSISTLTIQRTEQRDSAMYRCAIAAGGRGDTQYFGPGTRLTVL.